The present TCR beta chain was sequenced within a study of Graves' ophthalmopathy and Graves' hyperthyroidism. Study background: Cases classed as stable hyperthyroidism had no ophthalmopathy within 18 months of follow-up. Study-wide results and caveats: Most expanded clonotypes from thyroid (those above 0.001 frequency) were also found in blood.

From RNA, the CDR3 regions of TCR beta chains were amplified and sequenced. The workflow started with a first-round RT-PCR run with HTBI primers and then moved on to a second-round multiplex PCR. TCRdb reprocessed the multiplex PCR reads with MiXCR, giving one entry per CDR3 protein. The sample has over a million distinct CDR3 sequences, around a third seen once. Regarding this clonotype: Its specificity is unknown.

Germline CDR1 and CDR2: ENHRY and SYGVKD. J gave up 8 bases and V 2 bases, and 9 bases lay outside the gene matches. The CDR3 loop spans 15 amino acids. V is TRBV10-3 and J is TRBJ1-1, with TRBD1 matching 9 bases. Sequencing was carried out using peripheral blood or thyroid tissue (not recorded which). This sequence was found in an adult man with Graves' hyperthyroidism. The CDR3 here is CAISETDTGGLEAFF. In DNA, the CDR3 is TGTGCCATCAGTGAGACTGACACAGGGGGCCTAGAAGCTTTCTTT.